The clone carrying this T cell receptor beta chain was detected once. What it binds is unknown. Germline CDR1 is MNHEY and CDR2 is SVGEGT. This CDR3 comprises 16 residues. The J segment lost 5 bases and the V segment lost 5 bases, leaving 7 bases of the junction unmatched. The second PCR ran roughly 7 to 12 cycles with a sample-barcoded 5' primer and J-beta primers. TCRdb called the 5' RACE reads again in MiXCR, with one record for every CDR3 protein. Here the sample spans 600,000 to 800,000 distinct CDR3 sequences, over 40% being singletons. The source of the sample is a study of blood T cells in healthy people across ages. Notes on the study in general: Compared with aged donors, long-lived donors showed fewer expanded clones, suggesting selection.

The clonotype originates from an elderly woman in good health. The sequenced sample consisted of blood. This chain connects TRBV6-2 or TRBV6-3 to TRBJ2-1; 12 positions agree with TRBD2. The CDR3 is CASSTLAGGRNNEQFF. In DNA, the CDR3 is TGTGCCAGCAGTACTCTAGCGGGGGGGCGAAACAATGAGCAGTTCTTC.